These 16 T cell receptor beta chains were all obtained from the same sample, sequenced in a study of Tregs in tolerant kidney transplant recipients. Related graft donors supplied nonmyeloablative bone marrow transplants, and mixed chimerism was transient. The protocol was immunoSEQ multiplex PCR, while the TCRdb copy is restricted to in-frame clones and leaves out a portion. The sample contains roughly 86,000 clones, approximately 94% of which appear only once. The sequencing used CD4+ T cells from blood (PBMCs), collected 12 months after the transplant. These receptors were taken from a human patient who received a combined kidney and bone marrow transplant. The graft donor may be the source of some T cells.

J is TRBJ1-2 and V is TRBV9; TRBD1 aligns across 8 bases. The V gene's germline CDR1 is SGDLS and CDR2 YYNGEE. The V and J ends lost 2 bases and 1 base, in that order; junction bases with no gene match: 7. This CDR3 is 16 amino acids long. CDR3 residues: CASSVSGQGFNYGYTF. The CDR3 bases are TGTGCCAGCAGCGTCTCTGGACAGGGATTTAACTATGGCTACACCTTC.

The chain uses TRBV19 and TRBJ2-7; TRBD2 might be the D (6 bases). CDR3 length: 15 residues. V lost 3 bases and J 1 base, leaving 13 bases between the germline ends. Germline assignment: CDR1 LNHDA and CDR2 SQIVND (reference sequence). This chain's CDR3 is CASSIGRRGSYEQYF. The CDR3 region has the DNA TGTGCCAGTAGTATTGGGAGACGGGGGTCCTACGAGCAGTACTTC.

The chain is built from TRBV2 and TRBJ1-3; a weak D match, TRBD1 (6 bases). The CDR3 loop spans 16 amino acids. Germline-derived CDR1 and CDR2 are SNHLY and FYNNEI. V lost 5 bases to trimming and J lost 4 bases, with 18 bases between them. The CDR3 reads CASSNRDLPLGNTIYF. CDR3 nucleotides: TGTGCCAGCAGTAACAGGGATCTGCCACTAGGAAACACCATATATTTT.

This clone was observed a few times. The chain joins TRBV21-1 to TRBJ2-7; the table's D call, TRBD1, has no DNA check behind it. TRBV21-1 is termed a pseudogene. CDR3 length: 11 amino acids. DNA of the CDR3: TGTGCCAGCAGCAAACGGCCGGACAGCGACTTC. Protein sequence: CASSKRPDSDF.

The chain uses TRBV4-1 and TRBJ2-2; a weak D match, TRBD1 (5 bases). This CDR3 region has 15 residues. CDR1 and CDR2 (germline): MGHRA, YSYEKL. Deletions cut 4 bases from V and 0 bases from J, with 9 bases between. Here the CDR3 reads CASSLGHSNTGELFF. As DNA, the CDR3 is TGCGCCAGCAGCCTCGGACACTCGAACACCGGGGAGCTGTTTTTT.

The chain links TRBV2 to TRBJ2-7, with D possibly matching TRBD2 (5 bases). The V end was cut by 2 bases, the J end by 2 bases, with 10 bases between. Looked up from germline, CDR1 is SNHLY and CDR2 is FYNNEI. This CDR3 has 14 residues. CDR3 sequence: CASSERRVTYEQYF. CDR3 DNA sequence: TGTGCCAGCAGTGAACGGCGGGTCACCTACGAGCAGTACTTC.

The J gene is TRBJ2-7, the V gene TRBV28, with D possibly matching TRBD2 (5 bases). V lost 2 bases and J lost 7, with 9 bases in between. This CDR3 comprises 12 residues. Germline V lookup: CDR1 MDHEN, CDR2 SYDVKM. DNA for the CDR3: TGTGCCAGCAGTTTACGGGGAAGGGAGCAGTACTTC. This gives the protein CASSLRGREQYF.

The chain recombines TRBV14 with TRBJ2-3, with TRBD2 matching 10 bases. This CDR3 has 16 amino acids. V trimming: 1 base; J trimming: 6 bases; junction bases outside the gene matches: 7. Germline CDR1 and CDR2: SGHDN and FVKESK. The chain's CDR3 is CASSQVSSGGSDTQYF. CDR3 sequence (DNA): TGTGCCAGCAGCCAAGTTTCTAGCGGGGGTTCTGATACGCAGTATTTT.

The chain has TRBV28 and TRBJ1-1; D might be TRBD1 (5 bases). Trimming pared 8 bases from V and 4 bases from J, leaving 17 bases between. This CDR3 is built from 14 residues. Germline CDR1 MDHEN, CDR2 SYDVKM. The CDR3 nucleotides are TGTGCCAGCGGGCGGACCAGGGTTGTCACTGAAGCTTTCTTT. This encodes CASGRTRVVTEAFF.

The J gene is TRBJ2-5, the V gene TRBV30, with D unresolved. V lost 3 bases and J lost 0, with 14 bases in between. The CDR3 is 15 residues long. CDR1 is GTSNPN and CDR2 is SVGIG in the germline V gene (reference sequence). DNA of the CDR3: TGTGCCTGGAGCCCCTCGAGTTGGTACCAAGAGACCCAGTACTTC. Its translation is CAWSPSSWYQETQYF. Based on the CDR3 plus reference TRBV30 and TRBJ2-5, the full variable domain is SQTIHQWPATLVQPVGSPLSLECTVEGTSNPNLYWYRQAAGRGLQLLFYSVGIGQISSEVPQNLSASRPQDRQFILSSKKLLLSDSGFYLCAWSPSSWYQETQYFGPGTRLLVL.

This chain uses TRBV4-1 with TRBJ2-1; 7 nucleotides agree with TRBD2. The CDR3 loop spans 15 amino acids. Germline-derived CDR1 and CDR2 are MGHRA and YSYEKL. The V segment lost 0 bases and the J segment 8 bases; nucleotides outside the gene matches: 7. Here the CDR3 reads CASSQEWREFYEQFF. The CDR3 nucleotides read TGCGCCAGCAGCCAAGAATGGCGGGAGTTCTATGAGCAGTTCTTC.

This clone was counted a single time. The gene calls are TRBV21-1 and TRBJ1-4; the D call of TRBD1 is as the table states it, not checked on the DNA. TRBV21-1 is an annotated pseudogene. This CDR3 has 14 amino acids. The CDR3 sequence is CASSNGRGNEKLFF. CDR3 DNA: TGTGCCAGCAGCAACGGTAGGGGGAATGAAAAACTGTTTTTT.

The rearrangement joins TRBV19 to TRBJ1-1, with D tentatively TRBD1 (5 bases). This CDR3 has 15 residues. Germline CDR1 reads LNHDA; CDR2 reads SQIVND (reference sequence). Trimming pared 3 bases from V and 4 bases from J, leaving 15 bases between. CDR3 nucleotide sequence: TGTGCCAGTAGTATGGGTCCAGGGCGAGGCACTGAAGCTTTCTTT. Protein sequence: CASSMGPGRGTEAFF.

This chain links TRBV6-5 with TRBJ2-1; 8 nucleotides match TRBD2. V gave up 4 bases and J gave up 7 bases; unmatched junction bases: 12. The CDR3 contains 16 residues. In germline, CDR1 is MNHEY, CDR2 SVGAGI. The CDR3 DNA reads as TGTGCCAGCAGTTCGTTAGCGGGGAGGGCGGATAATGAGCAGTTCTTC. Translating it yields CASSSLAGRADNEQFF.

The genes are TRBV11-1 and TRBJ2-7; D is ambiguous. The germline gives CDR1 SGHAT, CDR2 FQDESV (reference sequence). This CDR3 has 16 amino acids. V lost 2 bases and J lost 1, with 15 bases in between. The CDR3 DNA follows: TGTGCCAGCAGCTTAAATAAGTGGAGACGTTCCTACGAGCAGTACTTC. This codes for CASSLNKWRRSYEQYF.

This chain joins TRBV10-3 and TRBJ2-5; the match to TRBD2 covers 8 bases. J lost 0 bases, V lost 6 bases, and 6 bases had no gene match. The CDR3 covers 15 residues. Per the germline V gene, CDR1 is ENHRY and CDR2 is SYGVKD. CDR3 DNA sequence: TGTGCCATCAGGGAGAGCGGGGGAAACCAAGAGACCCAGTACTTC. This translates into CAIRESGGNQETQYF.